One TCR beta chain is described in this entry. The antigen is unknown. The sample belongs to a study of response to subunit inactivated influenza vaccine. Study-wide results and caveats: Few new T cells, the authors suggested, are recruited by each seasonal influenza vaccination.

The length of the CDR3 is 13 residues. Trimming took off 7 bases at V and 11 bases at J, with 20 bases between the two ends. MiXCR, applied by TCRdb to the RT-PCR reads, yields one record per CDR3 protein. The sample records about 500,000 distinct CDR3 sequences, approximately 13% being singletons. This TCR derives from a man in his fifties or sixties who received an inactivated influenza vaccine. Sequenced here: PBMCs from blood, sampled about 40 days after vaccination. The rearrangement links TRBV12-3 or TRBV12-4 to TRBJ1-1; D call uncertain. CDR3 sequence reads: CASNPSLGDVAFF. CDR3 bases: TGTGCCAGCAACCCATCACTCGGGGATGTGGCTTTCTTT.